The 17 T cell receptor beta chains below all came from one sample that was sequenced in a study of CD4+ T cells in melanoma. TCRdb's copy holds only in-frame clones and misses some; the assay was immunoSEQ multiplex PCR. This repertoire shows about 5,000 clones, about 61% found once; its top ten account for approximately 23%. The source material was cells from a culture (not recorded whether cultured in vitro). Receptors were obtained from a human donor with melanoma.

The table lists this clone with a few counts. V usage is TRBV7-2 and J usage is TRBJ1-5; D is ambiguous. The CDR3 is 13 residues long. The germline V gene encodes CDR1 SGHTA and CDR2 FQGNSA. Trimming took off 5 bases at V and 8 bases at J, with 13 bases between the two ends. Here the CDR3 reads CASSARVAEPQHF. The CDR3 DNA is TGTGCCAGCAGCGCCCGAGTAGCGGAGCCCCAGCATTTT.

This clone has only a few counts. This chain's CDR3 is CAWTKSYEQYF. CDR3 coding DNA: TGTGCCTGGACCAAGTCCTACGAGCAGTACTTC. This chain uses TRBV30 with TRBJ2-7; D remains unclear. The ends were cut back, 4 bases at V and 1 base at J, with 5 bases in the middle. CDR3 length: 11 residues. Germline assignment: CDR1 GTSNPN and CDR2 SVGIG (reference sequence).

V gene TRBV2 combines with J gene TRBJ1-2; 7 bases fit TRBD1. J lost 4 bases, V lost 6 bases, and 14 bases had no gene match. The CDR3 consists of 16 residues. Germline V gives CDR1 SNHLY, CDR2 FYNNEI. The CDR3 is CASRGRTGTLLYGYTF. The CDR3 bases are TGTGCCAGCAGAGGACGGACAGGAACTCTCCTCTATGGCTACACCTTC.

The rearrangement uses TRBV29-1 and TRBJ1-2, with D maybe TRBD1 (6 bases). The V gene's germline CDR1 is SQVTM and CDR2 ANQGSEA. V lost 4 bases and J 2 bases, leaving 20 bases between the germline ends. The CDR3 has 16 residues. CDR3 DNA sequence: TGCAGCGTTGCCACAACGGCGGGGGCGGGGAACTATGGCTACACCTTC. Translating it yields CSVATTAGAGNYGYTF.

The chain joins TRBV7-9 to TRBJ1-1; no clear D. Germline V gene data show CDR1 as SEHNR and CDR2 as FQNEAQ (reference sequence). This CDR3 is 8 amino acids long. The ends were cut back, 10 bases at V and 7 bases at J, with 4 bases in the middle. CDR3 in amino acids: CAIHEAFF. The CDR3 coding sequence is TGTGCCATACATGAAGCTTTCTTT.

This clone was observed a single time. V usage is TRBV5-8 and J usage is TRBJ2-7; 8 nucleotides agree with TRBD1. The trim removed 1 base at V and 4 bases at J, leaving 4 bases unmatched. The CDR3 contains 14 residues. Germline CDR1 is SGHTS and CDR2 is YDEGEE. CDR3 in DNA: TGTGCCAGCAGCTTGTTAGGACAGGGTTACGAGCAGTACTTC. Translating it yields CASSLLGQGYEQYF.

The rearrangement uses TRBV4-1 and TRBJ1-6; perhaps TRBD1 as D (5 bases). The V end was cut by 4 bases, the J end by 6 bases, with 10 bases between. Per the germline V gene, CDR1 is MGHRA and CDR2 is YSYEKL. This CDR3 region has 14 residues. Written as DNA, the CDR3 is TGCGCCAGCAGCCCGCAGGGCGTTAATTCACCCCTCCACTTT. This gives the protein CASSPQGVNSPLHF.

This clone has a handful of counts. In nucleotides, the CDR3 is TGTGCCAGCAGTTTAGGCCCTGAAGCTTTCTTT. It specifies CASSLGPEAFF. The V and J genes are TRBV28 and TRBJ1-1; D gene unclear. The CDR3 is 11 amino acids. CDR1 is MDHEN and CDR2 is SYDVKM in the germline V gene. V dropped 2 bases and J dropped 6 bases, with 4 bases sitting between them.

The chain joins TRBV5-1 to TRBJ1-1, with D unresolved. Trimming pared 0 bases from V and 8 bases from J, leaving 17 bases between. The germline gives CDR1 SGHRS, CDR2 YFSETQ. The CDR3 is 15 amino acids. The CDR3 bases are TGCGCCAGCAGCTTGGTAGGAGTAGAGGCGGGCGAAGCTTTCTTT. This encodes CASSLVGVEAGEAFF.

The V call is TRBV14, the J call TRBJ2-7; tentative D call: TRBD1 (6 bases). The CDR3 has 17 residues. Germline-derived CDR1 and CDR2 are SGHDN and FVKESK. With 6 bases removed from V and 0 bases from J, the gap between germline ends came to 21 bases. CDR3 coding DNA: TGTGCCAGCAGGCCAGCAGGTCAACAGGGCCTCTCCTACGAGCAGTACTTC. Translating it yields CASRPAGQQGLSYEQYF. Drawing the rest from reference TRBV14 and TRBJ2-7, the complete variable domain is EAGVTQFPSHSVIEKGQTVTLRCDPISGHDNLYWYRRVMGKEIKFLLHFVKESKQDESGMPNNRFLAERTGGTYSTLKVQPAELEDSGVYFCASRPAGQQGLSYEQYFGPGTRLTVT.

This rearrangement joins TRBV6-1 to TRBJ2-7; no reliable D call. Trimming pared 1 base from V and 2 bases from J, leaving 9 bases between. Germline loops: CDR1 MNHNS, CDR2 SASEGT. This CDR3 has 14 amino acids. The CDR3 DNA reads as TGTGCCAGCAGTGAAGACAGCCCACCCTACGAGCAGTACTTC. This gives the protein CASSEDSPPYEQYF.

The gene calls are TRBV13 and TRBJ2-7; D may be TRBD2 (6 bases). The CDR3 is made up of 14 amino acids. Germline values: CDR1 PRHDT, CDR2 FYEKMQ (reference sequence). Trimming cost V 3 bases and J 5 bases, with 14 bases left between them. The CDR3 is CASSLGGAGNEQYF. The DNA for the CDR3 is TGTGCCAGCAGCTTGGGGGGTGCTGGGAACGAGCAGTACTTC.

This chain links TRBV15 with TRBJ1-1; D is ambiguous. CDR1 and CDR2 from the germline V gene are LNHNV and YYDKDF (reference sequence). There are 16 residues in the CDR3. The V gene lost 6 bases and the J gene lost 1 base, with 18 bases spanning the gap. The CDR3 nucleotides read TGTGCCACCAGAAAGAGACGGCGTTCTGAGAACACTGAAGCTTTCTTT. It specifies CATRKRRRSENTEAFF.

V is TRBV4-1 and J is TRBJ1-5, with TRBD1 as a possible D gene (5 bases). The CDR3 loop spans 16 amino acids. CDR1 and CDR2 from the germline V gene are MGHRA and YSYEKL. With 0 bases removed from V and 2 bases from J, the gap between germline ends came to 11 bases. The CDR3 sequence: CASSQDGGFGNQPQHF. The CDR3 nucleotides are TGCGCCAGCAGCCAAGATGGGGGTTTTGGCAATCAGCCCCAGCATTTT.

CDR3 bases: TGCGCCAGCAGCTTGACAGGGGCCAATGAGCAGTTCTTC. Amino acids: CASSLTGANEQFF. This rearrangement joins TRBV5-1 to TRBJ2-1, with 7 bases aligning to TRBD1. Per the germline V gene, CDR1 is SGHRS and CDR2 is YFSETQ. The V gene end was trimmed by 1 base and the J gene end by 6 bases; junction bases not matched to a gene: 1. The CDR3 has 13 amino acids.

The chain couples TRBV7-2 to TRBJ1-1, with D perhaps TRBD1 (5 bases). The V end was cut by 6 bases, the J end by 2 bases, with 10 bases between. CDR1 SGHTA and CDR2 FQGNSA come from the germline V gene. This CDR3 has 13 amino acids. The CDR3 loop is CASSWTSNTEAFF. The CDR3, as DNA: TGTGCCAGCAGTTGGACATCTAACACTGAAGCTTTCTTT.

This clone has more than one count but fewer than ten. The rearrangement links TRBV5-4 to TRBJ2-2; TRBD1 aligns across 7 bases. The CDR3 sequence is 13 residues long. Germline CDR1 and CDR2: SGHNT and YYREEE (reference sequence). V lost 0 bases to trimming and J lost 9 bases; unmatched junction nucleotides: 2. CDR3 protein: CASSLEGGRELFF. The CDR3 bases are TGTGCCAGCAGCTTGGAAGGGGGCAGGGAGCTGTTTTTT. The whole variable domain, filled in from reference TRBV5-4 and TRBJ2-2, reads ETGVTQSPTHLIKTRGQQVTLRCSSQSGHNTVSWYQQALGQGPQFIFQYYREEENGRGNFPPRFSGLQFPNYSSELNVNALELDDSALYLCASSLEGGRELFFGEGSRLTVL.